The subject of this entry is one T cell receptor beta chain. What it binds is not known. The data were obtained in a study of shared clonotypes between healthy human individuals. General observations from the study: Non-shared clonotypes displayed generation probabilities falling below those of clonotypes present in all four donors. Few donors limited the genetic and exposure-history diversity represented.

Assay runs were performed at deep level. This table comes from immunoSEQ multiplex PCR, and its TCRdb copy is limited to in-frame clones, with some not included. The sample consists of fewer than 2.5 million clones, 93% of them appearing once. The study separated CD4+ cells into CD45RA+ naive and CD45RA-negative memory subsets. This TCR came from a man between 18 and 29 years old in good health. Some clones in this sample may be carry-over from other donors' samples. Sequenced input: naive CD4+ T cells from PBMCs. Subset indicated: CD45RA+ positively selected.

This CDR3 reads CASTLRREYGYTF. In nucleotides, the CDR3 is TGCGCCAGCACCCTTCGACGGGAATATGGCTACACCTTC. The chain employs TRBV5-1 and TRBJ1-2; D unresolved. CDR1 is SGHRS, CDR2 YFSETQ, per germline. The germline V and J ends were trimmed by 6 bases and 5 bases, with 14 bases remaining between them. The CDR3 totals 13 residues.